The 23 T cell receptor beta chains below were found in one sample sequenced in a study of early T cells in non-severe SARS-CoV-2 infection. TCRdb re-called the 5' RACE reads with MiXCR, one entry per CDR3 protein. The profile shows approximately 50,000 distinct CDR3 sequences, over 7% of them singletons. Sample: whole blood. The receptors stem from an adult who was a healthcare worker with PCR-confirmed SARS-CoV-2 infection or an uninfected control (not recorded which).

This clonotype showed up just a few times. The CDR3 DNA sequence: TGTGCCAGCAGAGACATCACCGGGGAGCTGTTTTTT. Protein: CASRDITGELFF. This sequence joins TRBV4-2 and TRBJ2-2; D ambiguous. Germline V CDR1 and CDR2: LGHNA, YNFKEQ. V shed 6 bases and J shed 4 bases, with 6 bases lying between them. This CDR3 spans 12 amino acids.

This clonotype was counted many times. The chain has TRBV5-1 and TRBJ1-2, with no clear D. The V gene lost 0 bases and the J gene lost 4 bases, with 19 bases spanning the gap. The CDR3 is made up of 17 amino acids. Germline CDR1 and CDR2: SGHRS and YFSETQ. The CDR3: CASSLGGAARAPYGYTF. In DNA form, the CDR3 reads TGCGCCAGCAGCTTGGGAGGCGCGGCGCGTGCTCCCTATGGCTACACCTTC.

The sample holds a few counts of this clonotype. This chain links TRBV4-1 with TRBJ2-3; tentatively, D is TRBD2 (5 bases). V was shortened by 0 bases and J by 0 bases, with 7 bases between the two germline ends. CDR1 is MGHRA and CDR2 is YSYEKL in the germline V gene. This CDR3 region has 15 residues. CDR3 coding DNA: TGCGCCAGCAGCCAAGAGGCGGGCAGCACAGATACGCAGTATTTT. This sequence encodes CASSQEAGSTDTQYF.

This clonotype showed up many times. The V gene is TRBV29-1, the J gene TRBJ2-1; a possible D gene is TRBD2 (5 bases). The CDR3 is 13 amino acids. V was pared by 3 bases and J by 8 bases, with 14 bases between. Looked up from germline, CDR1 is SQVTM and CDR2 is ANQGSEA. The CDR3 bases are TGCAGCGTTGAGGCGTTTTCGGGATATGAGCAGTTCTTC. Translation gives CSVEAFSGYEQFF.

CDR3: CASSGTGEYEQFF. The CDR3 bases are TGTGCCAGCAGCGGGACAGGGGAGTATGAGCAGTTCTTC. This chain connects TRBV11-2 to TRBJ2-1; 10 bases agree with TRBD1. With 5 bases clipped from V and 8 bases from J, the junction kept 3 bases outside the gene matches. Germline-derived CDR1 and CDR2 are SGHAT and FQNNGV. This CDR3 comprises 13 residues.

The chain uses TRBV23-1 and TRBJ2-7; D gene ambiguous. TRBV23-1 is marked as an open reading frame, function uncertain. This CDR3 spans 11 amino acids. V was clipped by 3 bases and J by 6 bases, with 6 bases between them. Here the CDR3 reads CASSHDGEQYF. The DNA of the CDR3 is TGCGCCAGCAGTCATGACGGCGAGCAGTACTTC.

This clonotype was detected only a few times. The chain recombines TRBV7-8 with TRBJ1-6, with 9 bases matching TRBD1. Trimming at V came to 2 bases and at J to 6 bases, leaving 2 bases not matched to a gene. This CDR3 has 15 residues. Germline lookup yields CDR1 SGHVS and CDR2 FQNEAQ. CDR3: CASSLWGQGNSPLHF. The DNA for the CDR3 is TGTGCCAGCAGCTTATGGGGACAGGGTAATTCACCCCTCCACTTT.

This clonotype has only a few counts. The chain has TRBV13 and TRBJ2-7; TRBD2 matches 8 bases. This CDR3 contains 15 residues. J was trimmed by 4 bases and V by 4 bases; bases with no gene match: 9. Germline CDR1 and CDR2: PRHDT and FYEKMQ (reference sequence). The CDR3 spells CASSSGTRMVYEQYF. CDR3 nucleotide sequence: TGTGCCAGCAGCTCCGGGACTAGAATGGTATACGAGCAGTACTTC.

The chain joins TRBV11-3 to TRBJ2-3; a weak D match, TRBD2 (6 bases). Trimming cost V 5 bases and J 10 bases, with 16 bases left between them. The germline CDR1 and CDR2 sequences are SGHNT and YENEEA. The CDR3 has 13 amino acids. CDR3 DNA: TGTGCCAGCAGCAAAAATCGACTAGACCCGCAGTATTTT. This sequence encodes CASSKNRLDPQYF. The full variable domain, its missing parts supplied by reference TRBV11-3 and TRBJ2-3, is EAGVVQSPRYKIIEKKQPVAFWCNPISGHNTLYWYLQNLGQGPELLIRYENEEAVDDSQLPKDRFSAERLKGVDSTLKIQPAELGDSAVYLCASSKNRLDPQYFGPGTRLTVL.

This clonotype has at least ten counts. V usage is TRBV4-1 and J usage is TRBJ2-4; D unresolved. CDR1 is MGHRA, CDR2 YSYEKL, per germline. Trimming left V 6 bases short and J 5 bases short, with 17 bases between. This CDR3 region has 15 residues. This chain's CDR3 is CASSLDRANQNIQYF. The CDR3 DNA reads TGCGCCAGCAGTTTGGATAGGGCCAACCAAAACATTCAGTACTTC.

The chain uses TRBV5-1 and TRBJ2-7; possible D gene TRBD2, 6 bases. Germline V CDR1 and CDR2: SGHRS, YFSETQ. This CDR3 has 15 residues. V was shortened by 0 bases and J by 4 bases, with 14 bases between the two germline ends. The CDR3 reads CASSLGGIGLYEQYF. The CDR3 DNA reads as TGCGCCAGCAGCTTGGGCGGGATTGGATTGTACGAGCAGTACTTC.

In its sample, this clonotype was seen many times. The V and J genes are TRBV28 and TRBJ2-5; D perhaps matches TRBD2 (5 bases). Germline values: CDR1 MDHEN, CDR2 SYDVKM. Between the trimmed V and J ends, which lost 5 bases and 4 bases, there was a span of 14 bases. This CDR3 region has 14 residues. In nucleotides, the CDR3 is TGTGCCAGCAGTCCCGGGAACCGGGGAGAGACCCAGTACTTC. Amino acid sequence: CASSPGNRGETQYF.

The CDR3 reads CASSFRRIRGPPPLSYNEQFF. The CDR3 bases are TGTGCCAGCAGCTTCCGACGCATCAGAGGCCCTCCCCCTCTATCCTACAATGAGCAGTTCTTC. This chain uses TRBV5-6 with TRBJ2-1; D not resolved. The V end was cut by 2 bases, the J end by 1 base, with 28 bases between. The CDR3 length is 21 residues. Germline V gives CDR1 SGHDT, CDR2 YYEEEE.

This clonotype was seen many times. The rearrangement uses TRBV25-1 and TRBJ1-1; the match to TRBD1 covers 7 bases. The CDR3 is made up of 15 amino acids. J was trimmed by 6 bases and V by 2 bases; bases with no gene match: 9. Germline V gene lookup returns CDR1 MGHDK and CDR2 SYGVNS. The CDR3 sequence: CASSEGKGRGAEAFF. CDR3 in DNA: TGTGCCAGCAGTGAAGGCAAGGGCAGGGGGGCTGAAGCTTTCTTT.

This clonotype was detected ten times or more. CDR3 in DNA: TGTGCCAGCAGCCTAGGGACTAGCGCAACCTACGAGCAGTACTTC. Protein: CASSLGTSATYEQYF. The V gene is TRBV27, the J gene TRBJ2-7; 10 bases agree with TRBD2. The CDR3 sequence is 15 residues long. With V trimmed by 6 bases and J by 2 bases, 7 bases remained unmatched. Germline CDR1 reads MNHEY; CDR2 reads SMNVEV (reference sequence).

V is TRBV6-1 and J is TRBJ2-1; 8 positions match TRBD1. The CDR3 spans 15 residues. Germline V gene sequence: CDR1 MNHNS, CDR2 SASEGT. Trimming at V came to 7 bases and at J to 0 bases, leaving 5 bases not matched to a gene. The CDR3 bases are TGTGCCAGCACTCCGCAGGGGGCCTCCTACAATGAGCAGTTCTTC. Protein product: CASTPQGASYNEQFF.

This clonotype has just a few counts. The CDR3, as DNA: TGTGCCAGCAGCCCCCGACAGGGCAGTGGCAATCAGCCCCAGCATTTT. It is translated as CASSPRQGSGNQPQHF. The J gene is TRBJ1-5, the V gene TRBV7-8, with 7 bases lining up with TRBD1. J lost 2 bases, V lost 5 bases, and 9 bases had no gene match. In germline, CDR1 is SGHVS, CDR2 FQNEAQ. The length of the CDR3 is 16 residues.

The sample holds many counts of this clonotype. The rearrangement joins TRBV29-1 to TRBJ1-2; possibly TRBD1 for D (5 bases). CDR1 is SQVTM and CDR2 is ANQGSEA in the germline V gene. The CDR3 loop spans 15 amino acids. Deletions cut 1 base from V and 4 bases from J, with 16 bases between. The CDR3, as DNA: TGCAGCGTTGAAGTAGATGGCCCGGGGCCCTATGGCTACACCTTC. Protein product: CSVEVDGPGPYGYTF.

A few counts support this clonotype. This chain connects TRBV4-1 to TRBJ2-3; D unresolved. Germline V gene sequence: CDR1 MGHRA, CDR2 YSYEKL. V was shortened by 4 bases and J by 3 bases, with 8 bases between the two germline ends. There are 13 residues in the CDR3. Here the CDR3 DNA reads TGCGCCAGCAGCCTTCTAGGGACAGATACGCAGTATTTT. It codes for CASSLLGTDTQYF.

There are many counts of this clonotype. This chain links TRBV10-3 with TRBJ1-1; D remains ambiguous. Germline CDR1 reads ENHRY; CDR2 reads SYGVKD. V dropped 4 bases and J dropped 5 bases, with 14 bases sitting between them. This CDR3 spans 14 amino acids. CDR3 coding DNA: TGTGCCATCAGTGGGATAAACGGTGGAACTGAAGCTTTCTTT. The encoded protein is CAISGINGGTEAFF.

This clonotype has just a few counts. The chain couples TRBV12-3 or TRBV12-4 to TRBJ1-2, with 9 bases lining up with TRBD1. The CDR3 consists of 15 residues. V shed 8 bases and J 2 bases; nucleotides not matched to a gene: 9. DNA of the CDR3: TGTGCCAGCGTCCCCGTCGGGACAGGGAACTATGGCTACACCTTC. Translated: CASVPVGTGNYGYTF.

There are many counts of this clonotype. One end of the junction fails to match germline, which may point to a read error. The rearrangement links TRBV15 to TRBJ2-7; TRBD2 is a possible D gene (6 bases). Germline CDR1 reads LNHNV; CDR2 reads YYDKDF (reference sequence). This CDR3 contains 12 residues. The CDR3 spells CATSTPTGARIF. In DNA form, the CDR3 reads TGTGCCACCAGCACCCCAACGGGAGCTAGAATTTTC. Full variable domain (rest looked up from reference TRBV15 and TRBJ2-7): DAMVIQNPRYQVTQFGKPVTLSCSQTLNHNVMYWYQQKSSQAPKLLFHYYDKDFNNEADTPDNFQSRRPNTSFCFLDIRSPGLGDTAMYLCATSTPTGARIFGPGTRLTVT.

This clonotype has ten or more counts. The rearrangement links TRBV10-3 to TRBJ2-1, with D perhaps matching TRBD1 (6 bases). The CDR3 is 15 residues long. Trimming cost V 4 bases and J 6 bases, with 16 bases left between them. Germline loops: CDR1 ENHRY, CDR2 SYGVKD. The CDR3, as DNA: TGTGCCATCAGTGGTGGGGGCCCCTGGGGCAATGAGCAGTTCTTC. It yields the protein CAISGGGPWGNEQFF.